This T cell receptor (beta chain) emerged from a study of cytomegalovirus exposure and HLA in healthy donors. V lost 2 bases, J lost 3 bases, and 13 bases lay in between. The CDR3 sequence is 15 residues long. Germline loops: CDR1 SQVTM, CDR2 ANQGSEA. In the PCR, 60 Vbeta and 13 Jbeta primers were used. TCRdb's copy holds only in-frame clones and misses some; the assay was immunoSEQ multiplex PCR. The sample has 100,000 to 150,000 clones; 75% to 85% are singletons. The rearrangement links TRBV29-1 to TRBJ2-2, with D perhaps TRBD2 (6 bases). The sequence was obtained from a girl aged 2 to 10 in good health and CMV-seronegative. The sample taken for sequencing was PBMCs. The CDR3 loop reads CSVEWVGRHTGELFF. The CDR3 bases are TGCAGCGTTGAATGGGTTGGGAGGCACACCGGGGAGCTGTTTTTT.